The 24 T cell receptor beta chains below all came from one sample that was sequenced in a study of somatic mutations in cytotoxic T cells in rheumatoid arthritis. Profiling relied on immunoSEQ multiplex PCR, and the TCRdb table lists in-frame clones only, not all of them. The sample includes roughly 30,000 clones, about 87% of them seen just once. What was sequenced was CD8+ T cells sorted from blood. Receptor source: an adult with rheumatoid arthritis.

The chain couples TRBV5-1 to TRBJ2-7, with D unclear. CDR1 SGHRS and CDR2 YFSETQ come from the germline V gene. V lost 0 bases and J 0 bases, leaving 13 bases between the germline ends. The CDR3 covers 16 residues. The CDR3 here is CASSLVGPESSYEQYF. The CDR3 DNA reads TGCGCCAGCAGCTTGGTCGGACCGGAGAGCTCCTACGAGCAGTACTTC.

The chain uses TRBV4-2 and TRBJ2-5; tentative D call: TRBD1 (6 bases). CDR3 length: 17 amino acids. Germline CDR1 reads LGHNA; CDR2 reads YNFKEQ. Trimming stripped 5 bases from V and 0 bases from J, with 19 bases between. CDR3 bases: TGTGCCAGCAGCTTGCTCCAGGGGAGTGAGTACCAAGAGACCCAGTACTTC. Protein sequence: CASSLLQGSEYQETQYF.

About this clone: The identical CDR3 is also encoded by other nucleotide sequences in the sample. The chain recombines TRBV11-2 with TRBJ2-7, with D unclear. Germline loops: CDR1 SGHAT, CDR2 FQNNGV. Trimming shortened V by 5 bases and J by 0 bases, and 11 bases separated the two germline ends. The CDR3 runs 14 residues. CDR3 sequence: CASSPHGNSYEQYF. The CDR3 coding sequence is TGTGCCAGCAGCCCACATGGTAACTCCTACGAGCAGTACTTC.

This clone was detected once. The V call is TRBV27, the J call TRBJ1-5; D unclear. V lost 11 bases, J lost 0 bases, and 29 bases lay in between. Germline V gives CDR1 MNHEY, CDR2 SMNVEV (reference sequence). The CDR3 totals 19 residues. Here the CDR3 reads CAFFSSPRPERDSNQPQHF. CDR3 in DNA: TGTGCCTTCTTCTCTAGCCCCCGACCAGAAAGGGATAGCAATCAGCCCCAGCATTTT.

The chain employs TRBV7-9 and TRBJ2-5, with 8 bases lining up with TRBD2. The CDR3 loop spans 14 amino acids. CDR1 SEHNR and CDR2 FQNEAQ come from the germline V gene (reference sequence). The ends lost 5 bases at V and 5 bases at J; junction bases unmatched: 7. The CDR3 is CASSPSGSQETQYF. The DNA for the CDR3 is TGTGCCAGCAGCCCGAGCGGGAGCCAGGAGACCCAGTACTTC.

The chain uses TRBV15 and TRBJ1-1; D is unresolved. CDR1 LNHNV and CDR2 YYDKDF come from the germline V gene (reference sequence). Trimming cost V 6 bases and J 0 bases, with 8 bases left between them. The CDR3 consists of 13 residues. This CDR3 reads CATSDIMNTEAFF. Here the CDR3 DNA reads TGTGCCACCAGTGACATTATGAACACTGAAGCTTTCTTT.

DNA of the CDR3: TGTGCCAGCAGCCTCGGACTAGCGGGGCTCACAGATACGCAGTATTTT. It translates to CASSLGLAGLTDTQYF. The rearrangement links TRBV11-2 to TRBJ2-3; TRBD2 matches 12 bases. CDR1 and CDR2 (germline): SGHAT, FQNNGV. The CDR3 contains 16 residues. Trimming at V came to 5 bases and at J to 2 bases, leaving 5 bases not matched to a gene.

This rearrangement joins TRBV4-1 to TRBJ2-2; 12 nucleotides agree with TRBD2. The CDR3 totals 18 residues. CDR1 and CDR2 from the germline V gene are MGHRA and YSYEKL. V dropped 1 base and J dropped 6; count of bases not matched to a gene: 9. CDR3 loop: CASSQGLAGGRVSGELFF. In DNA form, the CDR3 reads TGCGCCAGCAGCCAAGGGCTAGCGGGGGGGCGAGTCTCCGGGGAGCTGTTTTTT.

This chain joins TRBV6-5 and TRBJ2-2; perhaps TRBD1 as D (6 bases). The V end lost 8 bases, the J end lost 1 base, and 8 bases lay between the germline ends. Germline V lookup: CDR1 MNHEY, CDR2 SVGAGI. The CDR3 spans 13 residues. The CDR3 sequence: CASSGQNTGELFF. The CDR3 DNA reads TGTGCCAGCTCGGGACAGAACACCGGGGAGCTGTTTTTT.

J is TRBJ2-1 and V is TRBV4-1; 7 positions agree with TRBD1. Germline CDR1 is MGHRA and CDR2 is YSYEKL. Trimming removed 3 bases from V and 2 bases from J; junction bases left unmatched: 7. There are 16 residues in the CDR3. The CDR3 sequence is CASSHFRQGTYNEQFF. In nucleotides, the CDR3 is TGCGCCAGCAGCCACTTTAGACAGGGAACCTACAATGAGCAGTTCTTC.

The rearrangement links TRBV18 to TRBJ2-3; D remains ambiguous. CDR3 length: 16 amino acids. The germline V gene has CDR1 KGHSH and CDR2 LQKENI. V dropped 4 bases and J dropped 0 bases, with 14 bases sitting between them. The CDR3: CASSLPGEWSTDTQYF. In DNA, the CDR3 is TGTGCCAGCTCACTACCTGGAGAGTGGAGCACAGATACGCAGTATTTT. Using reference TRBV18 and TRBJ2-3 for the parts outside the CDR3, the full variable domain is NAGVMQNPRHLVRRRGQEARLRCSPMKGHSHVYWYRQLPEEGLKFMVYLQKENIIDESGMPKERFSAEFPKEGPSILRIQQVVRGDSAAYFCASSLPGEWSTDTQYFGPGTRLTVL.

This chain links TRBV4-2 with TRBJ2-7; 13 nucleotides agree with TRBD2. The CDR3 runs 16 residues. V was pared by 0 bases and J by 6 bases, with 5 bases of the junction left unmatched. CDR1 is LGHNA and CDR2 is YNFKEQ in the germline V gene. The DNA of the CDR3 is TGTGCCAGCAGCCAAGAACTAGCGGGGGGGCATGCCGAGCAGTACTTC. Its translation is CASSQELAGGHAEQYF.

The chain's CDR3 is CASSLAEGLNTEAFF. CDR3 coding DNA: TGTGCCAGCAGCTTAGCGGAGGGGCTGAACACTGAAGCTTTCTTT. V is TRBV7-6 and J is TRBJ1-1, with TRBD1 as a possible D gene (5 bases). CDR3 size: 15 residues. Per germline, CDR1 SGHVS and CDR2 FNYEAQ. Between the trimmed V and J ends, which lost 0 bases and 0 bases, there was a span of 8 bases.

The chain recombines TRBV4-1 with TRBJ2-1, with 8 bases that match TRBD2. The CDR3 sequence is 17 residues long. Germline CDR1 reads MGHRA; CDR2 reads YSYEKL. The ends lost 2 bases at V and 3 bases at J; junction bases unmatched: 9. The CDR3 sequence is CASSQPFGRADYNEQFF. The CDR3 DNA reads as TGCGCCAGCAGCCAACCATTCGGGAGGGCCGACTACAATGAGCAGTTCTTC.

The chain carries TRBV19 and TRBJ1-1; a weak D match, TRBD1 (6 bases). CDR3 length: 16 amino acids. Trimming stripped 6 bases from V and 0 bases from J, with 17 bases between. In germline, CDR1 is LNHDA, CDR2 SQIVND (reference sequence). CDR3 residues: CASSQMGGGMNTEAFF. CDR3 coding DNA: TGTGCCAGTAGCCAAATGGGGGGGGGCATGAACACTGAAGCTTTCTTT.

This clone was seen a single time. The chain joins TRBV27 to TRBJ2-1; 8 bases match TRBD2. This CDR3 region has 15 residues. CDR1 and CDR2 from the germline V gene are MNHEY and SMNVEV (reference sequence). Trimming took 8 bases from V and 4 from J; bases not matched to a gene: 10. The CDR3 bases are TGTGCCAGCTCCCTAGGGGCTAGCGGGTACAATGAGCAGTTCTTC. It translates to CASSLGASGYNEQFF.

The CDR3 here is CASTDHGYTF. Here the CDR3 DNA reads TGTGCCAGCACAGACCATGGCTACACCTTC. The rearrangement uses TRBV2 and TRBJ1-2, with D uncertain. The CDR3 totals 10 residues. Germline V gives CDR1 SNHLY, CDR2 FYNNEI. V gave up 7 bases and J gave up 6 bases, with 6 bases separating them. The full variable domain, completed using reference TRBV2 and TRBJ1-2, is EPEVTQTPSHQVTQMGQEVILRCVPISNHLYFYWYRQILGQKVEFLVSFYNNEISEKSEIFDDQFSVERPDGSNFTLKIRSTKLEDSAMYFCASTDHGYTFGSGTRLTVV.

This clone has a single count. The rearrangement links TRBV14 to TRBJ1-2, with 7 bases fitting TRBD1. The CDR3 runs 13 residues. Germline CDR1 reads SGHDN; CDR2 reads FVKESK. The J segment lost 7 bases and the V segment lost 6 bases, leaving 8 bases of the junction unmatched. In DNA, the CDR3 is TGTGCCAGCAGTCTGACAGGGTCGGCTGGCTACACCTTC. Translation: CASSLTGSAGYTF. Using reference TRBV14 and TRBJ1-2 for the parts outside the CDR3, the full variable domain is EAGVTQFPSHSVIEKGQTVTLRCDPISGHDNLYWYRRVMGKEIKFLLHFVKESKQDESGMPNNRFLAERTGGTYSTLKVQPAELEDSGVYFCASSLTGSAGYTFGSGTRLTVV.

This rearrangement joins TRBV4-1 to TRBJ2-7, with 8 bases aligning to TRBD1. The CDR3 runs 16 residues. Germline V gene sequence: CDR1 MGHRA, CDR2 YSYEKL. After removal of 0 bases from V and 5 bases from J, the junction contained 9 bases not matched to a gene. In DNA, the CDR3 is TGCGCCAGCAGCCAAGATCATGGACAGGGATGGAACGAGCAGTACTTC. This codes for CASSQDHGQGWNEQYF.

This chain joins TRBV30 and TRBJ2-1, with 7 bases fitting TRBD1. Germline-derived CDR1 and CDR2 are GTSNPN and SVGIG (reference sequence). V lost 8 bases and J lost 5; bases outside the gene matches: 9. The CDR3 runs 13 residues. The CDR3 DNA reads as TGTGCCGGTGACAGGGAGACGGACAATGAGCAGTTCTTC. Encoded protein: CAGDRETDNEQFF. The complete variable domain, with remaining parts taken from reference TRBV30 and TRBJ2-1, reads SQTIHQWPATLVQPVGSPLSLECTVEGTSNPNLYWYRQAAGRGLQLLFYSVGIGQISSEVPQNLSASRPQDRQFILSSKKLLLSDSGFYLCAGDRETDNEQFFGPGTRLTVL.

The chain joins TRBV27 to TRBJ2-2; 9 nucleotides align to TRBD2. With V trimmed by 6 bases and J by 7 bases, 12 bases remained unmatched. The CDR3 extends over 16 amino acids. Germline V gives CDR1 MNHEY, CDR2 SMNVEV (reference sequence). The CDR3 protein is CASRPGLASLFGELFF. In nucleotides, the CDR3 is TGTGCCAGCAGGCCGGGACTAGCTTCCCTATTCGGGGAGCTGTTTTTT.

The chain recombines TRBV4-1 with TRBJ1-6; D gene uncertain. Germline CDR1 MGHRA, CDR2 YSYEKL. The germline V and J ends were trimmed by 2 bases and 10 bases, with 21 bases remaining between them. The CDR3 contains 17 residues. The DNA for the CDR3 is TGCGCCAGCAGCCAAATCCCCCACCCAGCCGGGGAGTCACCCCTCCACTTT. It is translated as CASSQIPHPAGESPLHF.

Written as DNA, the CDR3 is TGTGCCAGCTCACCTGACAGTTACAATGAGCAGTTCTTC. Translated: CASSPDSYNEQFF. The chain couples TRBV18 to TRBJ2-1; D is possibly TRBD1 (5 bases). The germline V gene encodes CDR1 KGHSH and CDR2 LQKENI. Trimming left V 3 bases short and J 4 bases short, with 7 bases between. The CDR3 has 13 amino acids.

V and J are TRBV27 and TRBJ1-1; a possible D gene is TRBD1 (6 bases). This CDR3 contains 14 residues. Germline V CDR1 and CDR2: MNHEY, SMNVEV (reference sequence). Trimming took 4 bases from V and 3 from J, leaving 12 bases between them. CDR3: CASSWVGGDTEAFF. In nucleotides, the CDR3 is TGTGCCAGCAGTTGGGTAGGGGGGGACACTGAAGCTTTCTTT.